This TCR beta chain was identified during a study of tissue T cells after allogeneic stem cell transplantation. Assay used: immunoSEQ multiplex PCR; TCRdb lists only in-frame clones, some missing. The sample has about 6,900 clones, approximately 80% seen once; the top ten hold roughly 15%. The CDR3 contains 11 residues. V was cut by 4 bases and J by 5 bases, with 5 bases left in between. Germline V gene lookup returns CDR1 SGHTA and CDR2 FQGNSA. The chain combines TRBV7-2 with TRBJ2-5, with no clear D. The origin of this receptor is a male patient of 60 years or more with steroid-refractory graft-versus-host disease after an allogeneic stem cell transplant. Some T cells could come from the graft donor. The sample consisted of skin, taken at autopsy. CDR3 sequence: CASSWMETQYF. The CDR3 DNA is TGTGCCAGCAGCTGGATGGAGACCCAGTACTTC.